A selection of T cell receptor beta chains follows, all from one sample in a study of neurological immune-mediated disorders. MiXCR, run by TCRdb on the 5' RACE reads, gives a single entry per CDR3 protein. The data contain 55,000 to 70,000 distinct CDR3 sequences, about 5.2% of them seen just once; the ten biggest clones take up approximately 5.6%. The sequenced material came from PBMCs. The origin of the receptors is a human donor with multiple sclerosis. The donor label of this sample is uncertain. The CDR3 runs from the conserved cysteine through the conserved F or W. Fields, in order: J gene, V gene, clone size, D gene, CDR3 DNA, CDR3 protein. The D gene is left open where the match is weak. Each size is once, few, many or a size class.

j_call: TRBJ1-6
v_call: TRBV5-1
clone_size: many
d_call: .
cdr3_nt: TGCGCCAGCAGCACGGGACGAGACCCCCTCCACTTT
cdr3_aa: CASSTGRDPLHF

j_call: TRBJ1-2
v_call: TRBV5-1
clone_size: few
d_call: .
cdr3_nt: TGCGCCAGCAGCTCGGGACACTCTACCTCCTATGGCTACACCTTC
cdr3_aa: CASSSGHSTSYGYTF

j_call: TRBJ1-5
v_call: TRBV29-1
clone_size: many
d_call: .
cdr3_nt: TGCAGCGTTGGAGGTGGGCTGGATCAGCCCCAGCATTTT
cdr3_aa: CSVGGGLDQPQHF

j_call: TRBJ2-7
v_call: TRBV18
clone_size: many
d_call: TRBD1
cdr3_nt: TGTGCCAGCTCGCCCTCCGGACAGGGGGCTTACGAGCAGTACTTC
cdr3_aa: CASSPSGQGAYEQYF

j_call: TRBJ2-6
v_call: TRBV5-4
clone_size: many
d_call: TRBD2
cdr3_nt: TGTGCCAGCAGCCGGGGACTAGCGGGGGGTAGCCCTGGGGCCAACGTCCTGACTTTC
cdr3_aa: CASSRGLAGGSPGANVLTF

j_call: TRBJ2-3
v_call: TRBV24-1
clone_size: many
d_call: TRBD1
cdr3_nt: TGTGCCACCAGTCACAGGGGTCCCACAGATACGCAGTATTTT
cdr3_aa: CATSHRGPTDTQYF

j_call: TRBJ2-2
v_call: TRBV20-1
clone_size: many
d_call: TRBD1
cdr3_nt: TGCAGTGCTTTGACAGGGACCGTCGGGGAGCTGTTTTTT
cdr3_aa: CSALTGTVGELFF

j_call: TRBJ2-7
v_call: TRBV5-1
clone_size: many
d_call: .
cdr3_nt: TGCGCCAGCAGCTTGGGAGGATCATCCTACGAGCAGTACTTC
cdr3_aa: CASSLGGSSYEQYF

j_call: TRBJ1-4
v_call: TRBV9
clone_size: many
d_call: .
cdr3_nt: TGTGCCAGCAGCGTAGATGGTCAGGGTAATGAAAAACTGTTTTTT
cdr3_aa: CASSVDGQGNEKLFF

j_call: TRBJ2-3
v_call: TRBV5-1
clone_size: many
d_call: TRBD1
cdr3_nt: TGCGCCAGCAGCCCAGGACAGGGGAGCACAGATACGCAGTATTTT
cdr3_aa: CASSPGQGSTDTQYF

j_call: TRBJ2-1
v_call: TRBV10-3
clone_size: many
d_call: .
cdr3_nt: TGTGCCATCAGTGGGGGAACAGGGTTGGGTGAGCAGTTCTTC
cdr3_aa: CAISGGTGLGEQFF

j_call: TRBJ1-5
v_call: TRBV20-1
clone_size: many
d_call: .
cdr3_nt: TGCAGTGCTAGAGGAGACGAGTATAGCAATCAGCCCCAGCATTTT
cdr3_aa: CSARGDEYSNQPQHF